A single sample gave rise to the 21 T cell receptor beta chains below, sequenced in a study of T cells in Graves' hyperthyroidism and ophthalmopathy. Amplification targeted TCR beta CDR3 regions from RNA transcripts. The HTBI set primed first-round TCR CDR3 RT-PCR. Each CDR3 protein gets one entry after TCRdb re-called the multiplex PCR reads with MiXCR. The sample carries 450,000 to 550,000 distinct CDR3 sequences, around 22% recorded once. Sequenced: blood. The receptor source for this set is a woman in her 30s with Graves' ophthalmopathy.

This chain links TRBV4-2 with TRBJ2-7; TRBD2 aligns across 10 bases. CDR3 length equals 16 residues. V was pared by 2 bases and J by 4 bases, with 8 bases of the junction left unmatched. Germline V gives CDR1 LGHNA, CDR2 YNFKEQ. CDR3 region: CASSQRLGTSAYEQYF. CDR3 coding DNA: TGTGCCAGCAGCCAACGTCTCGGGACTAGCGCATACGAGCAGTACTTC.

This clonotype was counted many times. The chain carries TRBV6-2 or TRBV6-3 and TRBJ1-2, with TRBD1 as a possible D gene (5 bases). V shed 7 bases and J shed 2 bases, with 20 bases lying between them. The CDR3 has 16 amino acids. Germline values: CDR1 MNHEY, CDR2 SVGEGT. CDR3 nucleotide sequence: TGTGCCAGCACTAACACGGTTCTTGACAGCAACTATGGCTACACCTTC. It translates to CASTNTVLDSNYGYTF.

The chain links TRBV20-1 to TRBJ1-1; 7 bases line up with TRBD1. The CDR3 runs to 14 residues. The germline gives CDR1 DFQATT, CDR2 SNEGSKA (reference sequence). V trimming: 2 bases; J trimming: 2 bases; junction bases outside the gene matches: 5. The CDR3 loop reads CSARSGTANTEAFF. CDR3 nucleotides: TGCAGTGCTAGAAGTGGGACAGCTAACACTGAAGCTTTCTTT.

This clonotype was seen at least ten times. The rearrangement joins TRBV20-1 to TRBJ2-7; a possible D gene is TRBD2 (8 bases). This CDR3 region has 16 residues. CDR1 and CDR2 from the germline V gene are DFQATT and SNEGSKA (reference sequence). The CDR3 DNA reads TGCAGCGTGCTGTGGGGCGGGGGGACAGATACCTACGAGCAGTACTTC. Translating it yields CSVLWGGGTDTYEQYF.

The chain has TRBV7-6 and TRBJ1-1; unclear D gene. The CDR3 spans 15 residues. Trimming took off 4 bases at V and 8 bases at J, with 20 bases between the two ends. CDR1 and CDR2 (germline): SGHVS, FNYEAQ. CDR3 region: CASSWSGVESSEAFF. CDR3 sequence (DNA): TGTGCCAGCAGCTGGAGCGGGGTCGAATCGTCGGAAGCTTTCTTT.

The CDR3 DNA sequence: TGTGCCAGCAGCTTTATTGGGACAGGAGCCGACGAGCAGTACTTC. Translated, it gives CASSFIGTGADEQYF. This chain links TRBV7-8 with TRBJ2-7; 8 bases align to TRBD1. CDR3 length: 15 residues. Germline V CDR1 and CDR2: SGHVS, FQNEAQ. The V and J ends lost 3 bases and 5 bases, in that order; junction bases with no gene match: 9.

This clonotype showed up many times. The CDR3 DNA reads TGTGCCAGCAGTCATACCTGGAACACTGAAGCTTTCTTT. Residues: CASSHTWNTEAFF. The V gene is TRBV7-8, the J gene TRBJ1-1; D is ambiguous. V lost 6 bases and J 1 base, leaving 9 bases between the germline ends. CDR3 length: 13 residues. Germline assignment: CDR1 SGHVS and CDR2 FQNEAQ.

This clonotype was counted ten times or more. The chain's CDR3 is CSADLSSQETQYF. As DNA, the CDR3 is TGCAGTGCCGATCTATCGTCCCAAGAGACCCAGTACTTC. The V gene is TRBV20-1, the J gene TRBJ2-5; unclear D gene. The CDR3 covers 13 residues. V lost 6 bases to trimming and J lost 1 base, with 12 bases between them. The V gene's germline CDR1 is DFQATT and CDR2 SNEGSKA (reference sequence).

V and J are TRBV14 and TRBJ2-7, with D maybe TRBD2 (5 bases). The V end lost 5 bases, the J end lost 2 bases, and 10 bases lay between the germline ends. The length of the CDR3 is 13 residues. Germline V gene data show CDR1 as SGHDN and CDR2 as FVKESK. Here the CDR3 DNA reads TGTGCCAGCAGCGCTGGACTGACCTACGAGCAGTACTTC. Protein: CASSAGLTYEQYF.

This clonotype was counted ten times or more. The gene calls are TRBV18 and TRBJ1-1; TRBD1 matches 9 bases. The V segment lost 8 bases and the J segment 5 bases; nucleotides outside the gene matches: 9. This CDR3 contains 14 residues. Germline CDR1 and CDR2: KGHSH and LQKENI. CDR3 DNA sequence: TGTGCCAGCAGTCCCGGGACAGGGAGGACTGAAGCTTTCTTT. Translating it yields CASSPGTGRTEAFF.

The table lists this clonotype with many counts. This chain joins TRBV24-1 and TRBJ1-5; unclear D gene. Looked up from germline, CDR1 is KGHDR and CDR2 is SFDVKD. The length of the CDR3 is 13 residues. V lost 2 bases, J lost 7 bases, and 8 bases lay in between. DNA of the CDR3: TGTGCCACCAGTGATTCGGGGTGGCAGCCCCAGCATTTT. It codes for CATSDSGWQPQHF.

This clonotype came up many times. The genes are TRBV28 and TRBJ2-7, with TRBD2 matching 8 bases. The V gene end was trimmed by 2 bases and the J gene end by 2 bases; junction bases not matched to a gene: 8. CDR1 and CDR2 (germline): MDHEN, SYDVKM. The CDR3 has 16 amino acids. The CDR3 DNA reads TGTGCCAGCAGTTTACCGGGGGGGCTGCCTCCCTACGAGCAGTACTTC. Translating it yields CASSLPGGLPPYEQYF.

This clonotype was picked up many times. V gene TRBV20-1 combines with J gene TRBJ2-2, with TRBD1 matching 8 bases. Germline CDR1 reads DFQATT; CDR2 reads SNEGSKA (reference sequence). V trimming: 1 base; J trimming: 7 bases; junction bases outside the gene matches: 5. The CDR3 is 14 residues long. CDR3 coding DNA: TGCAGTGCTAGAGCCCAGGGGGCAATCGGGGAGCTGTTTTTT. It translates to CSARAQGAIGELFF.

This clonotype was seen more than once but under ten times. The gene calls are TRBV6-1 and TRBJ2-5, with 7 bases aligning to TRBD2. Trimming removed 6 bases from V and 3 bases from J; junction bases left unmatched: 4. Looked up from germline, CDR1 is MNHNS and CDR2 is SASEGT. The CDR3 length is 13 residues. CDR3 bases: TGTGCCAGCAGACCAGCGGGAAAAGAGACCCAGTACTTC. Translation: CASRPAGKETQYF.

This clonotype was counted only a few times. The V gene is TRBV18, the J gene TRBJ1-3; 7 positions agree with TRBD1. CDR1 KGHSH and CDR2 LQKENI come from the germline V gene. The J segment lost 4 bases and the V segment lost 3 bases, leaving 9 bases of the junction unmatched. This CDR3 region has 16 residues. CDR3 loop: CASSPIPGGGGNTIYF. DNA of the CDR3: TGTGCCAGCTCACCGATTCCAGGGGGAGGAGGAAACACCATATATTTT.

The chain carries TRBV11-1 and TRBJ1-2, with D maybe TRBD1 (6 bases). V shed 3 bases and J shed 5 bases, with 19 bases lying between them. This CDR3 contains 16 residues. The germline gives CDR1 SGHAT, CDR2 FQDESV (reference sequence). The CDR3 region is CASSFADLRGNYGYTF. CDR3 sequence (DNA): TGTGCCAGCAGCTTCGCCGACCTCAGGGGTAATTATGGCTACACCTTC.

This clonotype was detected many times. The genes are TRBV6-1 and TRBJ1-1, with 9 bases identical to TRBD1. Trimming removed 6 bases from V and 4 bases from J; junction bases left unmatched: 9. CDR1 and CDR2 (germline): MNHNS, SASEGT. This CDR3 has 15 residues. DNA for the CDR3: TGTGCCAGCAGACCCCTCGGGACAGGGACCACTGAAGCTTTCTTT. The encoded protein is CASRPLGTGTTEAFF.

The table lists this clonotype with a few counts. The chain employs TRBV4-1 and TRBJ2-7, with TRBD1 matching 12 bases. This CDR3 is 18 amino acids long. The junction had 12 bases not matched to a gene; V was cut back by 4 bases and J by 2 bases. Germline CDR1 reads MGHRA; CDR2 reads YSYEKL. The CDR3 DNA sequence: TGCGCCAGCAGCCTTACCGGGACAGGGGGCGAAGGGGCCTACGAGCAGTACTTC. Its translation is CASSLTGTGGEGAYEQYF.

V gene TRBV5-1 combines with J gene TRBJ1-5; 9 nucleotides align to TRBD1. The CDR3 runs to 17 residues. CDR1 is SGHRS, CDR2 YFSETQ, per germline. After removal of 0 bases from V and 0 bases from J, the junction contained 4 bases not matched to a gene. CDR3 sequence (DNA): TGCGCCAGCAGCTTGGGGACAGGGGACTATAGCAATCAGCCCCAGCATTTT. This gives the protein CASSLGTGDYSNQPQHF.

This clonotype was recorded at least ten times. This sequence joins TRBV28 and TRBJ1-5; D possibly corresponds to TRBD1 (5 bases). Germline V gene data show CDR1 as MDHEN and CDR2 as SYDVKM. CDR3 length: 12 amino acids. The germline V and J ends were trimmed by 8 bases and 6 bases, with 11 bases remaining between them. CDR3 nucleotides: TGTGCCAGCCGGGGGGTCGGTCAGCCCCAGCATTTT. The encoded protein is CASRGVGQPQHF.

This clonotype was observed many times. The chain has TRBV30 and TRBJ2-7; TRBD1 matches 10 bases. Germline CDR1 and CDR2: GTSNPN and SVGIG (reference sequence). CDR3 length: 14 residues. J lost 3 bases, V lost 4 bases, and 6 bases had no gene match. CDR3: CAWTGQGFIYEQYF. As DNA, the CDR3 is TGTGCCTGGACGGGACAGGGGTTTATCTACGAGCAGTACTTC.